These 16 T cell receptor beta chains were sequenced from one sample in a study of T-cell memory formation after mild COVID-19 (dated by TCRdb to about 2021). The method was 5' RACE. TCRdb records Illumina NovaSeq 6000 as the sequencer. Through fastp at Q25 and MiXCR, TCRdb rebuilt clones from the public reads, retaining in-frame beta chains. Here each entry gathers all rows of one CDR3 protein and keeps the most common genes and DNA. Recorded for this sample are 450,000 to 650,000 distinct CDR3 sequences; around 20% of them occurred a single time. The ten largest account for under 15% of the sample. Specimen: PBMCs or a T cell subset sorted from them (not recorded which). The receptors stem from an adult woman who had mild COVID-19 (a few samples of this study predate the infection). The sample titles of this study are shuffled in the database, so cell type and time point are left out; the donor was told from shared clones.

V usage is TRBV4-1 and J usage is TRBJ1-2, with D possibly TRBD1 on 5 matching bases. Per germline, CDR1 MGHRA and CDR2 YSYEKL. Trimming took 5 bases from V and 1 from J, leaving 11 bases between them. This CDR3 is 14 amino acids long. The CDR3 loop is CASSEAGINYGYTF. The DNA of the CDR3 is TGCGCCAGCAGCGAAGCAGGGATTAACTATGGCTACACCTTC.

Remarks on this clonotype: One end of the junction is discordant with germline, which a read error may explain. This chain links TRBV29-1 with TRBJ1-1, with unresolved D. This CDR3 spans 9 amino acids. Germline values: CDR1 SQVTM, CDR2 ANQGSEA. The CDR3 loop reads CSATGSTAF. CDR3 sequence (DNA): TGCAGCGCAACGGGATCCACGGCCTTT. Filled out from reference TRBV29-1 and TRBJ1-1, the complete variable domain reads SAVISQKPSRDICQRGTSLTIQCQVDSQVTMMFWYRQQPGQSLTLIATANQGSEATYESGFVIDKFPISRPNLTFSTLTVSNMSPEDSSIYLCSATGSTAFGQGTRLTVV.

In this sample, this clonotype turned up once. The genes are TRBV19 and TRBJ1-5; no definite D call. Trimming pared 7 bases from V and 2 bases from J, leaving 12 bases between. The CDR3 has 14 amino acids. Germline values: CDR1 LNHDA, CDR2 SQIVND (reference sequence). The CDR3 loop is CASKQWNGNQPQHF. CDR3 nucleotides: TGTGCCAGTAAGCAGTGGAATGGCAATCAGCCCCAGCATTTT.

The chain couples TRBV12-3 or TRBV12-4 to TRBJ1-5; no clear D gene. V dropped 3 bases and J dropped 7 bases, with 10 bases sitting between them. The CDR3 totals 13 residues. In DNA, the CDR3 is TGTGCCAGCAGTTTCTCCGGTGAGCAGCCCCAGCATTTT. It is translated as CASSFSGEQPQHF.

A few counts support this clonotype. The chain links TRBV20-1 to TRBJ2-1, with 8 positions matching TRBD1. The junction had 11 bases not matched to a gene; V was cut back by 5 bases and J by 8 bases. The CDR3 extends over 14 amino acids. Germline CDR1 is DFQATT and CDR2 is SNEGSKA (reference sequence). Here the CDR3 reads CSAPWTGKIDEQFF. The CDR3 region has the DNA TGCAGTGCTCCCTGGACAGGGAAAATCGATGAGCAGTTCTTC.

J is TRBJ1-2 and V is TRBV6-6; TRBD1 might be the D (6 bases). V was shortened by 7 bases and J by 4 bases, with 22 bases between the two germline ends. Germline CDR1 is MNHNY and CDR2 is SVGAGI (reference sequence). This CDR3 region has 16 residues. The CDR3 nucleotides read TGTGCCAGCACCCTACGAGGGGGAAGCAAGGGCTATGGCTACACCTTC. This gives the protein CASTLRGGSKGYGYTF.

The chain joins TRBV7-3 to TRBJ2-5; 9 bases match TRBD1. The CDR3 is 16 amino acids. The trim removed 3 bases at V and 5 bases at J, leaving 10 bases unmatched. Germline values: CDR1 SGHTA, CDR2 FQGTGA. DNA for the CDR3: TGTGCCAGCAGCTTCGATTTCGGGACAGGGTCGGAGACCCAGTACTTC. It translates to CASSFDFGTGSETQYF. Full variable domain (rest looked up from reference TRBV7-3 and TRBJ2-5): GAGVSQTPSNKVTEKGKYVELRCDPISGHTALYWYRQSLGQGPEFLIYFQGTGAADDSGLPNDRFFAVRPEGSVSTLKIQRTERGDSAVYLCASSFDFGTGSETQYFGPGTRLLVL.

The chain uses TRBV4-1 and TRBJ1-2, with D possibly matching TRBD1 (6 bases). This CDR3 has 14 amino acids. CDR1 is MGHRA, CDR2 YSYEKL, per germline. V lost 3 bases, J lost 4 bases, and 12 bases lay in between. This CDR3 reads CASSHTGQRYGYTF. The CDR3 DNA is TGCGCCAGCAGCCATACCGGACAGCGCTATGGCTACACCTTC.

In DNA form, the CDR3 reads TGTGCCAGCAGTTTACCACTAGCGGGGAGGTTGGACGGGGAGCTGTTTTTT. It yields the protein CASSLPLAGRLDGELFF. The chain uses TRBV6-5 and TRBJ2-2, with TRBD2 matching 10 bases. This CDR3 spans 17 amino acids. Germline CDR1 and CDR2: MNHEY and SVGAGI. The J segment lost 7 bases and the V segment lost 4 bases, leaving 12 bases of the junction unmatched.

This chain joins TRBV9 and TRBJ2-7; 7 nucleotides align to TRBD2. With 0 bases clipped from V and 2 bases from J, the junction kept 8 bases outside the gene matches. Germline lookup yields CDR1 SGDLS and CDR2 YYNGEE. CDR3 size: 16 residues. The chain's CDR3 is CASSVGGGVTAYEQYF. DNA of the CDR3: TGTGCCAGCAGCGTAGGGGGGGGAGTCACTGCCTACGAGCAGTACTTC.

This clonotype occurred a few times. The V gene is TRBV20-1, the J gene TRBJ2-7; perhaps TRBD2 as D (6 bases). The CDR3 loop spans 13 amino acids. Trimming removed 6 bases from V and 7 bases from J, with 19 bases in between. Per the germline V gene, CDR1 is DFQATT and CDR2 is SNEGSKA (reference sequence). This CDR3 reads CSAPTRTSREQYF. In nucleotides, the CDR3 is TGCAGTGCCCCGACTAGGACCTCTCGAGAGCAGTACTTC.

V and J are TRBV2 and TRBJ2-7; maybe TRBD2 (5 bases). V was clipped by 7 bases and J by 4 bases, with 17 bases between them. The CDR3 runs 14 residues. Per germline, CDR1 SNHLY and CDR2 FYNNEI. In DNA, the CDR3 is TGTGCCAGCAAGCGGATAGGCTTGGGTTACGAGCAGTACTTC. It encodes CASKRIGLGYEQYF. The full variable domain, rest sourced from reference TRBV2 and TRBJ2-7, is EPEVTQTPSHQVTQMGQEVILRCVPISNHLYFYWYRQILGQKVEFLVSFYNNEISEKSEIFDDQFSVERPDGSNFTLKIRSTKLEDSAMYFCASKRIGLGYEQYFGPGTRLTVT.

In regard to this clonotype: Its ends do not fully match the called genes, so a read error is possible. J is TRBJ2-2 and V is TRBV7-7; D is perhaps TRBD2 (6 bases). CDR3 length: 16 residues. Germline CDR1 reads SSHAT; CDR2 reads FNYEAQ (reference sequence). The CDR3 sequence: CASSLAVTDNTGELFF. The CDR3 region has the DNA TGTGCTAGCAGCTTAGCGGTAACGGACAACACCGGGGAGCTGTTTTTT.

This clonotype turned up a few times. The genes are TRBV7-2 and TRBJ2-1; D is uncertain. Trimming removed 1 base at V and 6 bases at J, with 7 bases between. Germline V CDR1 and CDR2: SGHTA, FQGNSA. The CDR3 runs to 13 residues. CDR3 sequence: CASSLEDPNEQFF. The DNA for the CDR3 is TGTGCCAGCAGCTTAGAAGACCCCAATGAGCAGTTCTTC.

This clonotype turned up a few times. The chain is built from TRBV7-2 and TRBJ2-5; 11 bases line up with TRBD2. The germline gives CDR1 SGHTA, CDR2 FQGNSA. V shed 4 bases and J 1 base; nucleotides not matched to a gene: 8. This CDR3 has 17 amino acids. In nucleotides, the CDR3 is TGTGCCAGCAGCTCCCACCTAGCGGGGGGCTTCCAAGAGACCCAGTACTTC. Translated, it gives CASSSHLAGGFQETQYF.

V and J are TRBV6-1 and TRBJ1-2; D is unresolved. Trimming left V 8 bases short and J 4 bases short, with 14 bases between. Germline-derived CDR1 and CDR2 are MNHNS and SASEGT. The CDR3 runs to 13 residues. The CDR3 nucleotides are TGTGCCAGCGTAGAAAGCGATTTCTATGGCTACACCTTC. Translated: CASVESDFYGYTF.